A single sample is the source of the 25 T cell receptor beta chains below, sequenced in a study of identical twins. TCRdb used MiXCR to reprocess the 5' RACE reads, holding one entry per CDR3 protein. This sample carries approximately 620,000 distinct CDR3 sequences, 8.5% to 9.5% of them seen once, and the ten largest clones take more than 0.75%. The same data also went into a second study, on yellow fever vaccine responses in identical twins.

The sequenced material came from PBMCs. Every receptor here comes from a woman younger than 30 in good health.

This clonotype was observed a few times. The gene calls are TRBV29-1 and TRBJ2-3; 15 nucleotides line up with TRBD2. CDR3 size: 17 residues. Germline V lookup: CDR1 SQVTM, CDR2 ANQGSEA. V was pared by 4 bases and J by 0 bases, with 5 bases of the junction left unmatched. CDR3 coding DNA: TGCAGCGTTGCGGGGACTAGCGGGAGGACTAGCACAGATACGCAGTATTTT. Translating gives CSVAGTSGRTSTDTQYF.

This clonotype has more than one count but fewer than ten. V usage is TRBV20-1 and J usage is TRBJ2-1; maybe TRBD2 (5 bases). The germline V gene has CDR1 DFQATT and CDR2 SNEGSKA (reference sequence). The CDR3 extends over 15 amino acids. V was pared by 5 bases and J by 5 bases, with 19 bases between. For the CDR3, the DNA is TGCAGTGCTTACCCTCTAGCAGAACCCAACAATGAGCAGTTCTTC. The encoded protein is CSAYPLAEPNNEQFF.

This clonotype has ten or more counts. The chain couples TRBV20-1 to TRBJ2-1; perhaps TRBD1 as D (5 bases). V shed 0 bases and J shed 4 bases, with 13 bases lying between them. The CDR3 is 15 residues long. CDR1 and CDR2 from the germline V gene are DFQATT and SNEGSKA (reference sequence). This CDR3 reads CSAREGRTHYNEQFF. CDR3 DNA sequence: TGCAGTGCTAGAGAGGGGCGAACTCATTACAATGAGCAGTTCTTC.

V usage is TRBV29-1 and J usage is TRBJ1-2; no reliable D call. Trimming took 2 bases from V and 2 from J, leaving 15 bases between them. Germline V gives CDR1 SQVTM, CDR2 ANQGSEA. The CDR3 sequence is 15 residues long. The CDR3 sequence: CSVENIQSRNYGYTF. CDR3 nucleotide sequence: TGCAGCGTTGAAAACATCCAGAGCAGGAACTATGGCTACACCTTC.

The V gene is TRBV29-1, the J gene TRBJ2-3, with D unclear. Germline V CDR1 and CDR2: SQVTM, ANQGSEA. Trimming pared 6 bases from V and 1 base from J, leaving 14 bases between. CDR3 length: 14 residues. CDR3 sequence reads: CSVVAPSGTDTQYF. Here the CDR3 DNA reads TGCAGCGTAGTGGCACCTTCGGGCACAGATACGCAGTATTTT.

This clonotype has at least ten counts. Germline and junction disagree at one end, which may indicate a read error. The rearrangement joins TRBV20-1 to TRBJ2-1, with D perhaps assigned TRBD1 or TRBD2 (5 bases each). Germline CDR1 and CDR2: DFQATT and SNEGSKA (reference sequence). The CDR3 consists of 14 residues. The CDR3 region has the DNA TGCAGTGCTGAGGAGGCACAGGAGTACAATGCGCAGTTCTTC. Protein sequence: CSAEEAQEYNAQFF.

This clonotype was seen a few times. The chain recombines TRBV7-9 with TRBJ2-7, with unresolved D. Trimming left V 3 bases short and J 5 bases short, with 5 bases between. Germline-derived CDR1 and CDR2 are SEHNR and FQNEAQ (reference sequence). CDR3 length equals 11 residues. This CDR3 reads CASSLNDEQYF. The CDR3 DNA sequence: TGTGCCAGCAGCTTGAACGACGAGCAGTACTTC.

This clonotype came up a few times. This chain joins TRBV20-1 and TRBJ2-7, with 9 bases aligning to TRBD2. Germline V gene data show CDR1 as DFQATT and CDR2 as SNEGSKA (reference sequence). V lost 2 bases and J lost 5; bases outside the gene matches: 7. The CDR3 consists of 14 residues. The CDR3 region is CSARRASGTHEQYF. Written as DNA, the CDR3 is TGCAGTGCTAGACGGGCTAGCGGGACCCACGAGCAGTACTTC.

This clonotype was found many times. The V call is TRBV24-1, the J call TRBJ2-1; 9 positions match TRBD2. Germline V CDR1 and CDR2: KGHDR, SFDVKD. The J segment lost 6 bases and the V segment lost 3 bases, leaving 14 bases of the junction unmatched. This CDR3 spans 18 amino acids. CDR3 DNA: TGTGCCACCAGTGATCCAACGGCGAGTAGCGGGAGAGTCAATGAGCAGTTCTTC. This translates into CATSDPTASSGRVNEQFF.

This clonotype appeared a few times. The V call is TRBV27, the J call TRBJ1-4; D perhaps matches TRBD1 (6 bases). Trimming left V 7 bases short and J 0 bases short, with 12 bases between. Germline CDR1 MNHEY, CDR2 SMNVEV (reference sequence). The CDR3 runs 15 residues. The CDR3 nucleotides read TGTGCCAGCACGAGACAGGCCGCAACTAATGAAAAACTGTTTTTT. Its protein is CASTRQAATNEKLFF.

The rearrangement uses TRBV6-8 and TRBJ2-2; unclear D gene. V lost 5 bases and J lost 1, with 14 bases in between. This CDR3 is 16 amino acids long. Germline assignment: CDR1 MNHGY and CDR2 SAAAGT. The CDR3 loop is CASSTMYYLNTGELFF. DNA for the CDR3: TGTGCCAGCAGTACGATGTACTATCTGAACACCGGGGAGCTGTTTTTT.

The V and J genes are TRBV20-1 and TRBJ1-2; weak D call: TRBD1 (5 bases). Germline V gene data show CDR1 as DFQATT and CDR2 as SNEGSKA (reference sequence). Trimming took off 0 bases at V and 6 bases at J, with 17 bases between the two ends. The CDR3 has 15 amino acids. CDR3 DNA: TGCAGTGCTAGAGATCAGGGAGGAATTGTGAATGGCTACACCTTC. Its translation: CSARDQGGIVNGYTF.

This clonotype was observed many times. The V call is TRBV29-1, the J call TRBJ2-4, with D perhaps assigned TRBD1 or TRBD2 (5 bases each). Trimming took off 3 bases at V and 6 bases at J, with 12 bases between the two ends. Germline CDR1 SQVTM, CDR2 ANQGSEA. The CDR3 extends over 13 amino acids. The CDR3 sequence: CSVDPGQGNIQYF. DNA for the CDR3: TGCAGCGTTGATCCGGGGCAGGGAAACATTCAGTACTTC.

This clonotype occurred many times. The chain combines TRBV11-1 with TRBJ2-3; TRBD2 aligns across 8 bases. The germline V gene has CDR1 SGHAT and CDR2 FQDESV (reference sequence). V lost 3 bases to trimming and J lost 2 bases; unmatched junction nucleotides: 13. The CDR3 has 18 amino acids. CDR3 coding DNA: TGTGCCAGCAGCTTTCCCTCAAGACTAGCGCCCGACACAGATACGCAGTATTTT. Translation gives CASSFPSRLAPDTDTQYF.

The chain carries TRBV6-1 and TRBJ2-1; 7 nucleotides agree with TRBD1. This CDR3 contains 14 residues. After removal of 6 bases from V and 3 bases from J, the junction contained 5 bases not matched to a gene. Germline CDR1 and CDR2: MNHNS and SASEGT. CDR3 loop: CASRMTGSYNEQFF. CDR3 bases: TGTGCCAGCAGGATGACAGGGAGCTACAATGAGCAGTTCTTC.

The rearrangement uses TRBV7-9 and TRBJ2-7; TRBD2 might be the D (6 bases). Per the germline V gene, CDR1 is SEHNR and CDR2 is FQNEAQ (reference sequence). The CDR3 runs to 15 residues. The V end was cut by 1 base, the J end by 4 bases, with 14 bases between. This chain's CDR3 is CASSLGAGGTYEQYF. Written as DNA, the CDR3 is TGTGCCAGCAGCTTAGGGGCAGGAGGGACGTACGAGCAGTACTTC.

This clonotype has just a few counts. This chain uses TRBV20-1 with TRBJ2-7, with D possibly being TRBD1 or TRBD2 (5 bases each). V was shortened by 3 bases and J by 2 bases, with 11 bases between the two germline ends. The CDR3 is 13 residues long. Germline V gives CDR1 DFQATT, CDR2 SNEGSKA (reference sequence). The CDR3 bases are TGCAGTGCTAGCCCCGGGGCCCCCTACGAGCAGTACTTC. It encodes CSASPGAPYEQYF.

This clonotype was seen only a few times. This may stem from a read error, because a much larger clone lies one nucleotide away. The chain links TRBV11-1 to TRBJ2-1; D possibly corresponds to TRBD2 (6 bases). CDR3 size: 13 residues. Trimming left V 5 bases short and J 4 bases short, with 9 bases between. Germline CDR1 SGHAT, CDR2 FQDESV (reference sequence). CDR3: CASSNRGYNEQFF. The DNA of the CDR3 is TGTGCCAGCAGCAACCGGGGGTACAATGAGCAGTTCTTC.

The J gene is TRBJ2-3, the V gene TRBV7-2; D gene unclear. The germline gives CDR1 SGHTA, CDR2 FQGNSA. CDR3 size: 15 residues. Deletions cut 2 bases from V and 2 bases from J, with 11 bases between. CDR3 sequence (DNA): TGTGCCAGCAGCTTACAACGCAAGGCCACAGATACGCAGTATTTT. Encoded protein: CASSLQRKATDTQYF.

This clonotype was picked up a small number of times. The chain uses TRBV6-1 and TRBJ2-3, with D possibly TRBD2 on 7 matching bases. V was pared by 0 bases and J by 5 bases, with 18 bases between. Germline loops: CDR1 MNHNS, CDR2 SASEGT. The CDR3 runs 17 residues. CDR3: CASSEAWGGGLGDTQYF. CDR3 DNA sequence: TGTGCCAGCAGTGAAGCGTGGGGGGGGGGGCTCGGAGATACGCAGTATTTT.

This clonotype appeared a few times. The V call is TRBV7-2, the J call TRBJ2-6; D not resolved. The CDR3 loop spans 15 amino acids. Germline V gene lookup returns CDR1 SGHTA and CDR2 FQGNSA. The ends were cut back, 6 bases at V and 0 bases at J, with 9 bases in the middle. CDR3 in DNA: TGTGCCAGCAGTTCCCTCGTCTCTGGGGCCAACGTCCTGACTTTC. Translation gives CASSSLVSGANVLTF.

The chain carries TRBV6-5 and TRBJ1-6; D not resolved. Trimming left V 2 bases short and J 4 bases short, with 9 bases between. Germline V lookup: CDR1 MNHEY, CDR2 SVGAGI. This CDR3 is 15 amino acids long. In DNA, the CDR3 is TGTGCCAGCAGTTACCAGACGGGTTATAATTCACCCCTCCACTTT. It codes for CASSYQTGYNSPLHF.

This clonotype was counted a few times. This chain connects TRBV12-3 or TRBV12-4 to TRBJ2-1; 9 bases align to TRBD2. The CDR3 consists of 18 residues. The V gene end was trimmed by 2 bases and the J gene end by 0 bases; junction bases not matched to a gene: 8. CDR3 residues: CASSLLGTSYSSYNEQFF. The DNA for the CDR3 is TGTGCCAGCAGTTTATTGGGGACTAGCTACAGCTCCTACAATGAGCAGTTCTTC.

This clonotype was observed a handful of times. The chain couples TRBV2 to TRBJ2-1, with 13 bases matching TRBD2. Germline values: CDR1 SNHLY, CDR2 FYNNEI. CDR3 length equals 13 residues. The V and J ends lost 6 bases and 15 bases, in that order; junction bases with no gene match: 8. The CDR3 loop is CASRGTSGAASFF. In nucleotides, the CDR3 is TGTGCCAGCAGAGGGACTAGCGGGGCCGCCTCGTTCTTC.

CDR3 DNA: TGTGCCAGCAGCTTGGCGGGGGACCGGATCACTGAAGCTTTCTTT. Its translation: CASSLAGDRITEAFF. This sequence joins TRBV5-4 and TRBJ1-1; a weak D match, TRBD1 (5 bases). The CDR3 totals 15 residues. Germline CDR1 and CDR2: SGHNT and YYREEE (reference sequence). The V gene lost 0 bases and the J gene lost 4 bases, with 13 bases spanning the gap.